Following are 4 T cell receptor beta chains from one sample sequenced in a study of T cells in Graves' hyperthyroidism and ophthalmopathy. The source material, RNA transcripts, was used to amplify TCR beta CDR3 regions. During a first-round RT-PCR of the TCR CDR3, the HTBI primer set was used. TCRdb re-called the multiplex PCR reads through MiXCR, storing one row per CDR3 protein. Of fewer than 700,000 distinct CDR3 sequences detected, roughly 15% appear once; the ten largest clones hold 3.5% to 4%. Sequences were obtained from blood. All receptors derive from a woman aged 30 to 39 with Graves' hyperthyroidism.

V usage is TRBV5-5 and J usage is TRBJ2-7; 12 bases are a match to TRBD2. The V gene end was trimmed by 4 bases and the J gene end by 6 bases; junction bases not matched to a gene: 8. The CDR3 consists of 15 residues. The germline gives CDR1 SGHKS, CDR2 YYEKEE (reference sequence). CDR3 region: CASSQGLAGTLEQYF. In DNA form, the CDR3 reads TGTGCCAGCAGCCAAGGACTAGCGGGGACCCTCGAGCAGTACTTC.

This clonotype was seen ten or more times. V gene TRBV11-3 combines with J gene TRBJ2-1, with D possibly called TRBD1 or TRBD2 (6 bases each). The CDR3 is 14 residues long. V lost 1 base, J lost 5 bases, and 9 bases lay in between. Germline V gives CDR1 SGHNT, CDR2 YENEEA. This chain's CDR3 is CASSLGGGNNEQFF. CDR3 nucleotides: TGTGCCAGCAGCTTAGGAGGGGGGAACAATGAGCAGTTCTTC. The whole variable domain, filled in from reference TRBV11-3 and TRBJ2-1, reads EAGVVQSPRYKIIEKKQPVAFWCNPISGHNTLYWYLQNLGQGPELLIRYENEEAVDDSQLPKDRFSAERLKGVDSTLKIQPAELGDSAVYLCASSLGGGNNEQFFGPGTRLTVL.

This clonotype was picked up many times. The chain links TRBV28 to TRBJ2-7; D gene ambiguous. CDR1 and CDR2 from the germline V gene are MDHEN and SYDVKM. CDR3 length: 12 amino acids. Trimming left V 3 bases short and J 0 bases short, with 3 bases between. The DNA of the CDR3 is TGTGCCAGCAGTTTGTTCTCCTACGAGCAGTACTTC. Translating gives CASSLFSYEQYF.

The rearrangement uses TRBV6-1 and TRBJ2-7; the D gene could be TRBD1 or TRBD2 (5 bases each). The CDR3 length is 14 residues. Germline-derived CDR1 and CDR2 are MNHNS and SASEGT. Trimming took off 2 bases at V and 4 bases at J, with 12 bases between the two ends. This CDR3 reads CASSEQGDGYEQYF. DNA of the CDR3: TGTGCCAGCAGTGAACAAGGGGACGGATACGAGCAGTACTTC.